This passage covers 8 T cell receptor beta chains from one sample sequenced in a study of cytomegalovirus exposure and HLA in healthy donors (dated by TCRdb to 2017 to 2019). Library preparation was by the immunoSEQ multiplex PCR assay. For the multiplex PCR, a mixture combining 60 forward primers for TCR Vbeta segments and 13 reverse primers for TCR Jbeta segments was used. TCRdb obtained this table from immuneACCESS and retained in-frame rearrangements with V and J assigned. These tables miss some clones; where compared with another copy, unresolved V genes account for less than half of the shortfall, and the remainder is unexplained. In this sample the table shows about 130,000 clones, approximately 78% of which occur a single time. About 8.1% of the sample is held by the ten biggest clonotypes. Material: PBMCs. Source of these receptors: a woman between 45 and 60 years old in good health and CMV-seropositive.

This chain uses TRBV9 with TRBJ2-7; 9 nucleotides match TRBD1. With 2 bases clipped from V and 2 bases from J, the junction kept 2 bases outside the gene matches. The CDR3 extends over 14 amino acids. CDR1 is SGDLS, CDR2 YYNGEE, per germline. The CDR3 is CASSVGQGPYEQYF. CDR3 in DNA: TGTGCCAGCAGCGTGGGACAGGGTCCCTACGAGCAGTACTTC.

In DNA form, the CDR3 reads TGCGCCAGCAGCTGGCAGGACAGCACATACGAGCAGTACTTC. It specifies CASSWQDSTYEQYF. J is TRBJ2-5 and V is TRBV5-1, with TRBD1 as a possible D gene (6 bases). With the DNA end fitting TRBJ2-7 better, the J assignment may be wrong. From germline, CDR1 is SGHRS and CDR2 YFSETQ. The CDR3 is 14 residues long.

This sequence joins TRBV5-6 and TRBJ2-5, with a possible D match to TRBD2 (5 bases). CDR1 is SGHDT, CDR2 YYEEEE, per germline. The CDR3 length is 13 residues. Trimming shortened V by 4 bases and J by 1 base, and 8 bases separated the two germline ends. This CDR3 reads CASSDRGQETQYF. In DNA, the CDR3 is TGTGCCAGCAGCGACCGGGGCCAAGAGACCCAGTACTTC. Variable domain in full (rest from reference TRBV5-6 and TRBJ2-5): DAGVTQSPTHLIKTRGQQVTLRCSPKSGHDTVSWYQQALGQGPQFIFQYYEEEERQRGNFPDRFSGHQFPNYSSELNVNALLLGDSALYLCASSDRGQETQYFGPGTRLLVL.

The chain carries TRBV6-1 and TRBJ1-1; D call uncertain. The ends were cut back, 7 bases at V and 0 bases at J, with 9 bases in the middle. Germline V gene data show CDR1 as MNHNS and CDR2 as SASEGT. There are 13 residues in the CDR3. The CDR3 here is CASIRGLNTEAFF. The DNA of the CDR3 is TGTGCCAGCATCCGGGGATTGAACACTGAAGCTTTCTTT.

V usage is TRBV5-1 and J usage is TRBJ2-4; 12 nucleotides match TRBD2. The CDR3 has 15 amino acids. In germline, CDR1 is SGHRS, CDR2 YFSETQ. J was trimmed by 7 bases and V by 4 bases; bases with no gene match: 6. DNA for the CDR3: TGCGCCAGCAGCATCGGACTAGCGGGAACGAACATTCAGTACTTC. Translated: CASSIGLAGTNIQYF.

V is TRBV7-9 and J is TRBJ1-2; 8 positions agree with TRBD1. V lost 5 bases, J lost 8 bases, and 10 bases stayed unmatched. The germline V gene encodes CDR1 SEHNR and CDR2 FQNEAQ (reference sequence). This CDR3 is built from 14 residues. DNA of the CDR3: TGTGCCAGCAGCCGGACAGGGTGGGGTTCGGGCTACACCTTC. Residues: CASSRTGWGSGYTF.

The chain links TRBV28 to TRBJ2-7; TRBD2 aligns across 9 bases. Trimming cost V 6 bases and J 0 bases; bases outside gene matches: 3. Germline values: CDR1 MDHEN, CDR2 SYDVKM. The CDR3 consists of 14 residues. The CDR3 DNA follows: TGTGCCAGCAGGCTAGCGGGACTCTCCTACGAGCAGTACTTC. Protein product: CASRLAGLSYEQYF.

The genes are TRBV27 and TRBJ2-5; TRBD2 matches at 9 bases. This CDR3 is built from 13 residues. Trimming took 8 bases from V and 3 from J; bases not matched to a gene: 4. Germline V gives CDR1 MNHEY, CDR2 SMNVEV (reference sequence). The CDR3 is CASRGLAKETQYF. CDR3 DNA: TGTGCCAGCCGGGGACTAGCAAAAGAGACCCAGTACTTC.